This T cell receptor beta chain was captured in a study of cytomegalovirus exposure and HLA in healthy donors. The CDR3 is 17 residues long. V lost 4 bases to trimming and J lost 1 base; unmatched junction nucleotides: 8. Germline CDR1 is LNHDA and CDR2 is SQIVND (reference sequence). For this clone: Its target is not known.

Findings of the study overall: One variant, a missense change in DCLRE1C, was linked in a later analysis to TCR beta V- and J-gene trimming.

Use of 60 Vbeta and 13 Jbeta primers characterized the PCR. TCRdb's copy holds only in-frame clones and misses some; the assay was immunoSEQ multiplex PCR. Among about 140,000 clones listed, 60% to 85% were seen once. The specimen was PBMCs. This chain connects TRBV19 to TRBJ1-1; 11 bases agree with TRBD1. The sequence was collected from a male donor in good health and CMV-seronegative. This CDR3 reads CASSKRTGGIKNTEAFF. The CDR3 nucleotides are TGTGCCAGTAGTAAAAGGACAGGGGGCATAAAGAACACTGAAGCTTTCTTT.